The 20 T cell receptor beta chains in this list originate from one sample, sequenced in a study of technical replicates of blood from a few donors. The data were produced by immunoSEQ multiplex PCR, yet TCRdb's version contains in-frame clones alone and is incomplete. The sample yields more than 90,000 clones, approximately 96% seen once. The sequenced sample consisted of T cells isolated from PBMCs. The receptors here all came from a human donor in good health.

The chain couples TRBV30 to TRBJ2-5; TRBD1 matches 7 bases. V shed 2 bases, J shed 1 base, and the junction held 4 bases outside the gene matches. This CDR3 contains 14 residues. Germline V gene sequence: CDR1 GTSNPN, CDR2 SVGIG (reference sequence). CDR3: CAWSLDRLQETQYF. CDR3 nucleotides: TGTGCCTGGAGTCTGGACAGGCTCCAAGAGACCCAGTACTTC.

The chain links TRBV25-1 to TRBJ2-1, with 7 bases that match TRBD1. CDR1 and CDR2 from the germline V gene are MGHDK and SYGVNS. V gave up 6 bases and J gave up 0 bases; unmatched junction bases: 5. The CDR3 loop spans 15 amino acids. The CDR3, as DNA: TGTGCCAGCAGAGACAGGGCTAGCTCCTACAATGAGCAGTTCTTC. Translating it yields CASRDRASSYNEQFF.

This chain uses TRBV27 with TRBJ1-5; 9 bases agree with TRBD1. The CDR3 covers 17 residues. The V segment lost 1 base and the J segment 6 bases; nucleotides outside the gene matches: 10. Germline CDR1 is MNHEY and CDR2 is SMNVEV (reference sequence). The CDR3 bases are TGTGCCAGCAGTTTATATGGGACAGGGAAGCTTAGTCAGCCCCAGCATTTT. It is translated as CASSLYGTGKLSQPQHF.

This sequence joins TRBV2 and TRBJ1-2, with D perhaps TRBD1 (5 bases). V was clipped by 3 bases and J by 8 bases, with 13 bases between them. CDR1 is SNHLY and CDR2 is FYNNEI in the germline V gene. The CDR3 contains 13 residues. In DNA, the CDR3 is TGTGCCAGCAGTGAGGAAAGGGGACTAGGCTACACCTTC. This gives the protein CASSEERGLGYTF.

A few counts support this clone. The rearrangement joins TRBV4-2 to TRBJ1-1; 9 nucleotides align to TRBD1. J gave up 6 bases and V 1 base, and 6 bases lay outside the gene matches. The CDR3 has 15 residues. Germline values: CDR1 LGHNA, CDR2 YNFKEQ. CDR3 in DNA: TGTGCCAGCAGCCAAGGCGGGACAGGGACTCCTGAAGCTTTCTTT. Translating gives CASSQGGTGTPEAFF.

The rearrangement links TRBV7-3 to TRBJ2-1, with 10 nucleotides matching TRBD1. Germline values: CDR1 SGHTA, CDR2 FQGTGA. This CDR3 is built from 16 residues. V was pared by 4 bases and J by 5 bases, with 8 bases of the junction left unmatched. CDR3 DNA: TGTGCCAGCAGCTCCTTGGCGGGACAGGGGAACAATGAGCAGTTCTTC. This codes for CASSSLAGQGNNEQFF.

A remark on this clone: The junction differs from germline at one of its ends, possibly a read error. The V and J genes are TRBV4-1 and TRBJ1-5; 9 bases line up with TRBD1. Germline loops: CDR1 MGHRA, CDR2 YSYEKL. The length of the CDR3 is 19 residues. CDR3 DNA sequence: TGCGCCAGCAGACAAGCCCCGGGACAGGGAGTTGGTGGACATCAGCCCCAGCATTTT. Residues: CASRQAPGQGVGGHQPQHF.

The gene calls are TRBV7-2 and TRBJ2-3; possible D gene TRBD2, 5 bases. CDR3 length equals 14 residues. V was shortened by 0 bases and J by 3 bases, with 7 bases between the two germline ends. In germline, CDR1 is SGHTA, CDR2 FQGNSA. CDR3 region: CASSLAGVTDTQYF. The CDR3 DNA reads TGTGCCAGCAGCTTAGCGGGAGTGACAGATACGCAGTATTTT.

The gene calls are TRBV27 and TRBJ2-7; 7 nucleotides line up with TRBD2. V lost 0 bases and J lost 4; bases outside the gene matches: 9. The germline gives CDR1 MNHEY, CDR2 SMNVEV (reference sequence). The CDR3 loop spans 16 amino acids. The CDR3 sequence: CASSLSQGGRGYEQYF. CDR3 coding DNA: TGTGCCAGCAGTTTATCTCAGGGCGGGAGAGGTTACGAGCAGTACTTC.

The chain links TRBV5-1 to TRBJ1-5, with 8 positions matching TRBD1. CDR1 is SGHRS, CDR2 YFSETQ, per germline. This CDR3 has 15 residues. Losses at the gene ends were 0 bases for V and 5 bases for J; bases not matched to a gene: 4. The CDR3, as DNA: TGCGCCAGCAGCTTGGGGACAGGGCTTTATCAGCCCCAGCATTTT. This translates into CASSLGTGLYQPQHF.

This rearrangement joins TRBV11-2 to TRBJ2-1, with 10 bases identical to TRBD2. V was pared by 4 bases and J by 3 bases, with 3 bases of the junction left unmatched. The CDR3 has 15 residues. The germline V gene has CDR1 SGHAT and CDR2 FQNNGV. CDR3 in amino acids: CASSWGTSVYNEQFF. The CDR3 DNA sequence: TGTGCCAGCAGCTGGGGGACTAGCGTCTACAATGAGCAGTTCTTC.

V and J are TRBV4-3 and TRBJ2-3, with TRBD2 matching over 7 bases. The V gene's germline CDR1 is LGHNA and CDR2 YSLEER. V lost 1 base to trimming and J lost 1 base; unmatched junction nucleotides: 2. The CDR3 is 15 amino acids. In DNA, the CDR3 is TGCGCCAGCAGCCAAGGCGGGAGACGCACAGATACGCAGTATTTT. It codes for CASSQGGRRTDTQYF.

A single count supports this clone. The V gene is TRBV18, the J gene TRBJ2-3, with 11 bases that match TRBD2. Germline-derived CDR1 and CDR2 are KGHSH and LQKENI. J was trimmed by 1 base and V by 6 bases; bases with no gene match: 9. This CDR3 region has 17 residues. CDR3 sequence (DNA): TGTGCCAGCTCCCCCCTACCGGGACTAGCGGGCACAGATACGCAGTATTTT. The encoded protein is CASSPLPGLAGTDTQYF.

The chain combines TRBV11-2 with TRBJ2-7; D is undetermined. The CDR3 runs to 12 residues. The V end lost 4 bases, the J end lost 2 bases, and 6 bases lay between the germline ends. The germline V gene has CDR1 SGHAT and CDR2 FQNNGV. CDR3 nucleotides: TGTGCCAGCAGCTCCTCCCCCTACGAGCAGTACTTC. Protein product: CASSSSPYEQYF. The whole variable domain, remainder taken from reference TRBV11-2 and TRBJ2-7, is EAGVAQSPRYKIIEKRQSVAFWCNPISGHATLYWYQQILGQGPKLLIQFQNNGVVDDSQLPKDRFSAERLKGVDSTLKIQPAKLEDSAVYLCASSSSPYEQYFGPGTRLTVT.

The V and J genes are TRBV10-3 and TRBJ2-2; maybe TRBD1 (5 bases). Germline V gene sequence: CDR1 ENHRY, CDR2 SYGVKD. This CDR3 is built from 11 residues. Trimming took 11 bases from V and 7 from J, leaving 11 bases between them. DNA for the CDR3: TGTGCCTCTACAAGGGGCGGGGAGCTGTTTTTT. Protein sequence: CASTRGGELFF.

The chain couples TRBV28 to TRBJ2-7; D remains ambiguous. CDR3 length: 11 amino acids. Germline V gene sequence: CDR1 MDHEN, CDR2 SYDVKM. The V end lost 5 bases, the J end lost 4 bases, and 6 bases lay between the germline ends. CDR3 sequence reads: CASSIRYEQYF. The CDR3 DNA reads as TGTGCCAGCAGTATTAGATACGAGCAGTACTTC.

The rearrangement uses TRBV6-5 and TRBJ1-4; D gene unclear. Germline CDR1 MNHEY, CDR2 SVGAGI. The CDR3 is 15 amino acids. Trimming cost V 3 bases and J 7 bases, with 15 bases left between them. The CDR3 reads CASSYMGSFSEKLFF. The CDR3 region has the DNA TGTGCCAGCAGTTATATGGGGAGCTTCAGTGAAAAACTGTTTTTT.

V gene TRBV11-3 combines with J gene TRBJ1-1, with TRBD1 matching 9 bases. Per germline, CDR1 SGHNT and CDR2 YENEEA. The CDR3 length is 16 residues. The ends lost 2 bases at V and 0 bases at J; junction bases unmatched: 4. The CDR3 coding sequence is TGTGCCAGCAGCTTAACCCGGGACAGGGTGAACACTGAAGCTTTCTTT. It encodes CASSLTRDRVNTEAFF. The complete variable domain, with remaining parts taken from reference TRBV11-3 and TRBJ1-1, reads EAGVVQSPRYKIIEKKQPVAFWCNPISGHNTLYWYLQNLGQGPELLIRYENEEAVDDSQLPKDRFSAERLKGVDSTLKIQPAELGDSAVYLCASSLTRDRVNTEAFFGQGTRLTVV.

This rearrangement joins TRBV7-2 to TRBJ1-1, with TRBD1 matching over 9 bases. CDR1 and CDR2 from the germline V gene are SGHTA and FQGNSA. The trim removed 2 bases at V and 3 bases at J, leaving 13 bases unmatched. CDR3 length: 18 residues. CDR3 amino acids: CASSLRVTGTGFYTEAFF. CDR3 bases: TGTGCCAGCAGCTTACGCGTAACCGGGACAGGGTTCTACACTGAAGCTTTCTTT.

The genes are TRBV29-1 and TRBJ2-1; 8 nucleotides align to TRBD2. Germline assignment: CDR1 SQVTM and CDR2 ANQGSEA. The trim removed 7 bases at V and 4 bases at J, leaving 6 bases unmatched. CDR3 length: 13 amino acids. CDR3: CSAQTSGYNEQFF. As DNA, the CDR3 is TGCAGCGCTCAAACTAGCGGATACAATGAGCAGTTCTTC.